This TCR beta chain was captured by sequencing in a study of monozygotic twins with inflammatory bowel disease (dated by TCRdb to the late 2010s). Study-level background: In total, about 30 monozygotic twin pairs made up the full study: 19 Danish pairs, all IBD-discordant, plus nine German pairs, of which four were IBD-concordant and five were IBD-discordant. Within discordant pairs, disease-associated traits were sought mainly by comparing IBD patients with their genetically identical healthy co-twins. Each individual had, on average, about 151 000 unique TCRalpha sequences and 181 000 unique TCRbeta sequences available for analysis. General findings and caveats noted by the study authors: Concordant and discordant twins showed no difference in repertoire similarity, possibly because of limited statistical power. No single strong signal or clonotype linked to IBD turned up in the results, so the idea that one exists was not supported. A decrease in TCRbeta repertoire diversity, as measured by inverse Simpson index, was observed in IBD patients compared with their healthy co-twins. Distinction between different T cell subtypes could not be achieved in the analysis. Differing immunosuppressive treatments among patients may have added background noise and inter-individual variability to the repertoires. Compared with healthy twins, IBD patients had fewer clonotypes in common with other individuals, a difference most pronounced in patients showing signs of disease activity.

Library construction relied on 5' RACE. Preparation of each TCR library used around 3.5 ug of total RNA. cDNA was synthesized with SMARTScribe reverse transcriptase in eight separate reactions per sample. During cDNA synthesis, template switching was used to introduce unique molecular identifiers that contained a 6-nucleotide sample barcode. TCRalpha and TCRbeta cDNA was amplified in two nested PCRs of approximately 17 and 9 cycles, and bead purification was carried out after each PCR. Before amplification, cDNA was treated with uracil DNA-glycosylase and purified using the QIAquick PCR purification kit. The second PCR added Illumina TruSeq-compatible adapters along with sample-specific barcodes. Library quality and concentration were assessed using TapeStation and Qubit, and about 5.2 ng of each library was pooled. The pooled libraries were sequenced with 2 x 100 bp reads and custom sequencing primers on an Illumina HiSeq2500 single-index Rapid Run. Concerning the study's data processing: UMI-based consensus assembly with MiGEC version 1.2.6 was used to correct PCR and sequencing errors. MiXCR version 2.1.1 handled V(D)J alignment, clonotype assembly and CDR3 extraction. To normalise gene usage, clonotype sharing and MAIT/NKT TCR abundance, the top 1000, 10 000 and 20 000 clonotypes in each sample were analysed. After downsampling to 27 000 UMIs, diversity was calculated as the inverse Simpson index using the vegan R package. Paired Mann-Whitney U tests were applied to discordant twin pairs, with Benjamini-Hochberg correction for multiple testing. After the reads were reprocessed by TCRdb, one entry was made per CDR3 protein sequence, with no DNA. None of the V and J calls come from the authors' own analysis; TCRdb made them. The sample's records list approximately 150,000 distinct CDR3 sequences. Clones ranked in the top ten supply about 7.4% of the sample.

From each donor, a roughly 2.7 ml peripheral blood sample was collected into PAXgene tubes and kept at -80 degrees C. Without T cell sorting, total RNA was isolated from whole blood using the PAXgene blood miRNA kit on an automated QIAcube. Deep TCRalpha and TCRbeta repertoire profiling with unique molecular barcoding was performed on peripheral blood of monozygotic twin pairs concordant or discordant for inflammatory bowel disease. Smoking habits were recorded for all twin pairs, with individuals classified as current, former or never smokers. From the cysteine through the phenylalanine, the CDR3 covers 14 amino acids. DNA is not recorded here. The germline V gene specifies SGHRS as CDR1 and YFSETQ as CDR2. Turning to this clonotype: Its antigen remains unidentified.

The chain employs TRBV5-1 and TRBJ2-7; TCRdb's D call of TRBD2 is untestable without DNA. The clonotype comes from a human donor with ulcerative colitis or Crohn's disease, or a healthy co-twin of an affected twin (not recorded which). The sequencing sample was made of blood. The CDR3 is CASSLALRRDEQYF.